The TCR beta chain under discussion was sequenced for a study of shared clonotypes between healthy human individuals. Across the study: Per donor, three plates held CD4 naive cells, three held CD4 memory, two held CD8 naive and one held CD8 memory.

Investigators divided CD4+ cells into CD45RA+ naive and CD45RA-negative memory subsets. CDR3 length: 12 residues. Germline V gene data show CDR1 as MDHEN and CDR2 as SYDVKM. Study outcomes and limitations: Naive subsets, compared against memory subsets, generally had larger estimated richness values.

Deep-level assay runs were performed. Using immunoSEQ multiplex PCR, the repertoire was profiled, and TCRdb retains in-frame clones only, with some absent. The sample contains around 700,000 clones, roughly 72% of which appear only once. On this clone: What it binds is not known.

Sequencing input: memory CD4+ T cells sorted from blood. Subset specified: CD45RA-negative fraction. The receptor was derived from a woman aged 25 to 39 in good health. V usage is TRBV28 and J usage is TRBJ2-5; the D gene is possibly TRBD1 (5 bases). The J call may be incorrect, as the DNA end agrees better with TRBJ2-7. CDR3 bases: TGTGCCAGTACAGGTACGGGCTACGAGCAGTACTTC. It encodes CASTGTGYEQYF.